Only a few counts were recorded for the clone carrying this T cell receptor beta chain. Germline-derived CDR1 and CDR2 are SNHLY and FYNNEI. The CDR3 totals 13 residues. Between the trimmed V and J ends, which lost 0 bases and 3 bases, there was a span of 5 bases. This sample stems from a study of T cells after somatic rescue of genetic block. Data came from immunoSEQ multiplex PCR; TCRdb stores just in-frame clones and leaves some out. The repertoire holds 55,000 or so clones, with 96% as singletons. The material sequenced was peripheral blood mononuclear cells (PBMCs). V and J are TRBV2 and TRBJ1-2, with D perhaps matching TRBD1 (5 bases). This TCR derives from a child younger than two. This chain's CDR3 is CASSEAGHYGYTF. The CDR3, as DNA: TGTGCCAGCAGTGAAGCGGGACACTATGGCTACACCTTC.